The table lists the clone carrying this T cell receptor (beta chain) with many counts. Its antigen is unidentified. CDR1 is LGHDT, CDR2 YNNKEL, per germline (reference sequence). Trimming removed 0 bases from V and 3 bases from J, with 21 bases in between. CDR3 length equals 18 residues. The data were taken from a study of T cells in Graves' hyperthyroidism and ophthalmopathy. As for the study in general: The authors collected peripheral blood at initial diagnosis, before any treatment. General study points: In the analysis, a 13 V-J model separated ophthalmopathy from stable hyperthyroidism.

Together with thyroid ultrasound, orbital computed tomography, serum thyroxine and TRAb, clinical symptoms were used for diagnoses. RNA transcripts gave rise to amplified TCR beta CDR3 regions. RT-PCR in the first round (using the HTBI primer set) targeted the TCR CDR3. TCRdb recomputed calls from the multiplex PCR reads with MiXCR, one row per CDR3 protein. The data contain 280,000 or so distinct CDR3 sequences, around 15% of them singletons. This clonotype was sampled from a woman between 50 and 59 years old with Graves' hyperthyroidism that later progressed to Graves' ophthalmopathy. J is TRBJ2-7 and V is TRBV3-1, with D possibly being TRBD1 (6 bases). The sequencing input was blood. The chain's CDR3 is CASSQERLAGTPLYEQYF. The CDR3 DNA sequence: TGTGCCAGCAGCCAAGAAAGATTGGCCGGGACACCTCTCTACGAGCAGTACTTC.